This TCR beta chain was sequenced in a study of blood T cell repertoires in COVID-19. Background on the study: Sources were T cells, B-cell-depleted T cells, or PBMCs; the material itself was cDNA or gDNA.

In the authors' methods: Researchers report that nucleated cell counts were estimated from reference gene primer amplification. TCRdb's table, derived via immunoSEQ multiplex PCR, lists solely in-frame clones and lacks some. The DNA gave D and trimming, while V, J and clone size come from that table. The sample has a few hundred thousand clones, around 90% seen once. The CDR3 loop spans 17 amino acids. J gave up 0 bases and V 1 base, and 6 bases lay outside the gene matches. Germline CDR1 and CDR2: LGHNA and YSLEER. This TCR was sampled from a woman between 50 and 59 years old who had recovered from COVID-19. Sequenced material: PBMCs or T cells enriched from blood (not recorded which). The chain uses TRBV4-3 and TRBJ2-7; 10 bases line up with TRBD2. Here the CDR3 reads CASSQAASGSLSYEQYF. The CDR3 coding sequence is TGCGCCAGCAGCCAAGCGGCTAGCGGGAGCCTCTCCTACGAGCAGTACTTC.